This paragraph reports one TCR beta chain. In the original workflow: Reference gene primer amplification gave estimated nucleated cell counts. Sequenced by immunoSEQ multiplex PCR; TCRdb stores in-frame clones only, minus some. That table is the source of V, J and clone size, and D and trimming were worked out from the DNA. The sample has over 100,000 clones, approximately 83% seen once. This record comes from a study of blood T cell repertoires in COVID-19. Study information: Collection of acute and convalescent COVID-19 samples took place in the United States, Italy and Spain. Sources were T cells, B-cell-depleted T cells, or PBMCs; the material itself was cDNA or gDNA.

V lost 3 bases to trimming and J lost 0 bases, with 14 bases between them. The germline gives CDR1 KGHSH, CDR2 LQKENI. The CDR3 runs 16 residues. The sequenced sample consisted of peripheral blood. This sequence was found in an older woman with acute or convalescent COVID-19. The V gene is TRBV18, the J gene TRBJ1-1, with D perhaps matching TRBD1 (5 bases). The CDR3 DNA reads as TGTGCCAGCTCACCCGACTCGGGAGGGGTGAACACTGAAGCTTTCTTT. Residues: CASSPDSGGVNTEAFF.